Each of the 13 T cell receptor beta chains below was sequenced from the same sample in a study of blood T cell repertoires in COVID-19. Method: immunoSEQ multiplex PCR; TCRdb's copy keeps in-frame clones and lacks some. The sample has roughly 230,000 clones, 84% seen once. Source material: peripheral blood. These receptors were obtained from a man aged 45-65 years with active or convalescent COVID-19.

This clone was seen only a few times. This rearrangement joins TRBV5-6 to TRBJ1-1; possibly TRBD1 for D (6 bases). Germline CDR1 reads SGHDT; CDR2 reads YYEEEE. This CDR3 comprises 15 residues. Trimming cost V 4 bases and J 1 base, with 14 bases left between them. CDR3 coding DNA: TGTGCCAGCAGCAAAGACAGGATTGGGAACACTGAAGCTTTCTTT. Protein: CASSKDRIGNTEAFF.

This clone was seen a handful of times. CDR3 residues: CASSYETGYEQYF. In nucleotides, the CDR3 is TGTGCCAGCAGTTACGAGACGGGGTACGAGCAGTACTTC. This sequence joins TRBV6-5 and TRBJ2-7; the D gene is possibly TRBD2 (5 bases). V gave up 2 bases and J gave up 4 bases, with 9 bases separating them. CDR3 length: 13 amino acids. CDR1 and CDR2 from the germline V gene are MNHEY and SVGAGI.

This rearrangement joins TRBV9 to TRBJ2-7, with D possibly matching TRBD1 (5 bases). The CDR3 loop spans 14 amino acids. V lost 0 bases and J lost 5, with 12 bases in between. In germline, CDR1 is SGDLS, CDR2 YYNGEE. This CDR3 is CASSVEQASDEQYF. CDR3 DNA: TGTGCCAGCAGCGTAGAACAGGCGTCCGACGAGCAGTACTTC. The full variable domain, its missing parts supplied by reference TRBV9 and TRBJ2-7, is DSGVTQTPKHLITATGQRVTLRCSPRSGDLSVYWYQQSLDQGLQFLIQYYNGEERAKGNILERFSAQQFPDLHSELNLSSLELGDSALYFCASSVEQASDEQYFGPGTRLTVT.

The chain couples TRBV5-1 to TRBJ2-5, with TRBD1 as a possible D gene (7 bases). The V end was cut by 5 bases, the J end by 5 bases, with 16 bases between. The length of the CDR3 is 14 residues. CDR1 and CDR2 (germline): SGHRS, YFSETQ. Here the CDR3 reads CASSHGGTDETQYF. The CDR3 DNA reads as TGCGCCAGCAGTCATGGAGGGACAGACGAGACCCAGTACTTC.

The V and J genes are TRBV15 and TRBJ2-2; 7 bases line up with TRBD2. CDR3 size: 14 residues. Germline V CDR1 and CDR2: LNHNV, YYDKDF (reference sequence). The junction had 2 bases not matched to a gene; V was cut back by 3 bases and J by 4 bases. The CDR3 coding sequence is TGTGCCACCAGCAGCAGGGAGGGCACCGGGGAGCTGTTTTTT. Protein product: CATSSREGTGELFF.

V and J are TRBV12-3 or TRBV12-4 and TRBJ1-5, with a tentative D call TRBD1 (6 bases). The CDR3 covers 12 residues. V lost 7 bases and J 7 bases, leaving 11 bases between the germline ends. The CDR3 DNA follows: TGTGCCAGCACCACAGGGAGACAGCCCCAGCATTTT. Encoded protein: CASTTGRQPQHF.

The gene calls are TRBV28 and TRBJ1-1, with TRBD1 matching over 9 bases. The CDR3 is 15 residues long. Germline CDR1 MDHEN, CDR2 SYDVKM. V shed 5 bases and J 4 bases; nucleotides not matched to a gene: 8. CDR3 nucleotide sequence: TGTGCCAGCAGTACACCACAGGGGGCTGGCACTGAAGCTTTCTTT. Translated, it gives CASSTPQGAGTEAFF.

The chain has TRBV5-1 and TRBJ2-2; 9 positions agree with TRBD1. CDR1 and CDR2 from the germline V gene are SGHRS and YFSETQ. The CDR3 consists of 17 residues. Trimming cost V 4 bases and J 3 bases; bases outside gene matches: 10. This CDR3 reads CASSVAPGQGYTGELFF. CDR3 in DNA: TGCGCCAGCAGCGTCGCCCCGGGACAGGGTTACACCGGGGAGCTGTTTTTT.

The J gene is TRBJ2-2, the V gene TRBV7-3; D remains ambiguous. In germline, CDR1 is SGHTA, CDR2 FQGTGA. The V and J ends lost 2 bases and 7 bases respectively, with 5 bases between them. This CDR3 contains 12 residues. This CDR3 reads CASSLANGELFF. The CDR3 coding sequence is TGTGCCAGCAGCTTAGCTAACGGGGAGCTGTTTTTT.

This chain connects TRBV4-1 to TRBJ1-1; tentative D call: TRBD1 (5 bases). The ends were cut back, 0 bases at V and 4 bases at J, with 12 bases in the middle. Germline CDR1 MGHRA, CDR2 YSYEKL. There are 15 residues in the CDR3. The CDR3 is CASSQEAGRATEAFF. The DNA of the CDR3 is TGCGCCAGCAGCCAAGAGGCAGGGAGGGCCACTGAAGCTTTCTTT.

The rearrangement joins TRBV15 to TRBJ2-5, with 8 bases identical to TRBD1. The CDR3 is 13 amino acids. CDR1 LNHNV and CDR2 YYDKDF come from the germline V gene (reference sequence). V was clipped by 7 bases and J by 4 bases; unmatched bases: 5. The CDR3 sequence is CATTLGQGETQYF. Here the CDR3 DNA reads TGTGCCACCACCCTAGGACAGGGAGAGACCCAGTACTTC.

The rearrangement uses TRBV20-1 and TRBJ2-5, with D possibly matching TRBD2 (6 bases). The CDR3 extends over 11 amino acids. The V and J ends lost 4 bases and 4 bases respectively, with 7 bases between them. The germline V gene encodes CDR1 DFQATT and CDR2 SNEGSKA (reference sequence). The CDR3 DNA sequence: TGCAGTGCTAAAGCGGGAGAGACCCAGTACTTC. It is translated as CSAKAGETQYF.

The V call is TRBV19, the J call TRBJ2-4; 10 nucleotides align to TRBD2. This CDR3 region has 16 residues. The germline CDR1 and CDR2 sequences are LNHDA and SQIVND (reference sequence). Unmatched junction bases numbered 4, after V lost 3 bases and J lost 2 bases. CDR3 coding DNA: TGTGCCAGTAGTATGACTAGCGGGTCTACCAAAAACATTCAGTACTTC. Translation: CASSMTSGSTKNIQYF.